This is a list of T cell receptor beta chains from one sample in a study of T cells in Graves' hyperthyroidism and ophthalmopathy. One entry per CDR3 protein results from TCRdb running MiXCR on the multiplex PCR reads. The sample lists a few hundred thousand distinct CDR3 sequences, about 15% occurring once. Sequenced sample: blood. The origin of the receptors is a woman under 40 with Graves' hyperthyroidism. The CDR3 runs from the conserved cysteine through the conserved F or W. The D gene is left open where the match is weak. Not all rows give a size; the values are once, few, many and, for expanded clones, a class.

>TRBV2|few|NA|TRBJ2-7
TGTGCCAGCAGTGAAAATCGGGCAGGGACCTACGAGCAGTACTTC
CASSENRAGTYEQYF
>TRBV11-2|NA|TRBD2|TRBJ2-3
TGTGCCAGCAGCTTCGGGACTAGCGGGAACACAGATACGCGGTATTTT
CASSFGTSGNTDTRYF
>TRBV2|few|TRBD1|TRBJ2-1
TGTGCCAGCCTCCGGACAGGGGGCTGGGATGAGCAGTTCTTC
CASLRTGGWDEQFF
>TRBV2|NA|TRBD1|TRBJ2-7
TGTGCCAGCAGGAGGACAGGGTCGGTCGAGCAGTACTTC
CASRRTGSVEQYF
>TRBV28|NA|NA|TRBJ1-6
TGTGCCAGCAGTCCTCATCAGGGCGGGGAGGGAGGTTCACCCCTCCACTTT
CASSPHQGGEGGSPLHF
>TRBV29-1|NA|NA|TRBJ1-1
TGCGCGGCCACTGAAGCTTTCTTT
CAATEAFF
>TRBV5-4|NA|NA|TRBJ2-6
TGTGCCAGCAGCTCCCAGGGCAGGGGATACTCTGGGGCCAACGTCCTGACTTTC
CASSSQGRGYSGANVLTF
>TRBV12-3/TRBV12-4|NA|TRBD1|TRBJ2-3
TGTGCCAGCAGCCGCCGGACAGGGGGTAGCACAGATACGCAGTATTTT
CASSRRTGGSTDTQYF
>TRBV18|NA|TRBD2|TRBJ2-3
TGTGCCAGCTCGCCTCGGACTAGCGGTACACACACAGATACGCAGTATTTT
CASSPRTSGTHTDTQYF
>TRBV6-1|many|TRBD2|TRBJ2-7
TGTGCCAGCAGTCGATCTAGCGGGAGCTCCTACGAGCAGTACTTC
CASSRSSGSSYEQYF
>TRBV10-3|NA|TRBD2|TRBJ2-1
TGTGCCATCGGACTAGCGGGAGCCAATGAGCAGTTCTTC
CAIGLAGANEQFF
>TRBV18|many|NA|TRBJ2-4
TGTGCCAGCTCACCAACACAGATTCTAGCCAAAAACATTCAGTACTTC
CASSPTQILAKNIQYF
>TRBV4-2|few|NA|TRBJ2-2
TGTGCCAGCAGCCAAGATGAAGCTAACACCGGGGAGCTGTTTTTT
CASSQDEANTGELFF
>TRBV25-1|many|TRBD1|TRBJ2-5
TGTGCCAGCAGTGGAAATGGACAGGGTCAGCGGGAGACCCAGTACTTC
CASSGNGQGQRETQYF
>TRBV19|NA|NA|TRBJ1-5
TGTGCCAGTAGTATAGACCCGATAAGGGGTAACAATCAGCCCCAGCATTTT
CASSIDPIRGNNQPQHF
>TRBV5-1|few|TRBD2|TRBJ2-2
TGCGCCAGCAGCTTGACAGTCCTCACTAGCGGCACCGGGGAGCTGTTTTTT
CASSLTVLTSGTGELFF
>TRBV28|many|NA|TRBJ2-7
TGTGCCAGCAGGCAGGGGAAATCCTACGAGCAGTACTTC
CASRQGKSYEQYF
>TRBV7-9|many|NA|TRBJ2-3
TGTGCCAGCACCATGAAGGGGCGGGCCACAGATACGCAGTATTTT
CASTMKGRATDTQYF
>TRBV6-1|NA|NA|TRBJ2-7
TGTGCCAGCATCCGGACAGTCTCCTACGAGCAGTACTTC
CASIRTVSYEQYF
>TRBV7-2|many|TRBD2|TRBJ2-1
TGTGCCAGCAGCTTAGGCGTACTAGCGGGAGCGAGTAATGAGCAGTTCTTC
CASSLGVLAGASNEQFF
>TRBV28|few|NA|TRBJ2-7
TGTGCCAGCAAGTCGGGGGCTGGCGGGAGTGACTACGAGCAGTACTTC
CASKSGAGGSDYEQYF
>TRBV7-9|NA|NA|TRBJ1-3
TGTGCCAGCAGCTTGGATAGGACTGGGAACACCATATATTTT
CASSLDRTGNTIYF
>TRBV6-5|many|NA|TRBJ1-1
TGTGCCAGCAGTTACAGTCCAAGGGAAACTGAAGCTTTCTTT
CASSYSPRETEAFF
>TRBV5-5|few|NA|TRBJ1-1
TGTGCCAGCAGCTTGGGGCAGACCCGATCTGAAGCTTTCTTT
CASSLGQTRSEAFF
>TRBV5-1|NA|NA|TRBJ2-1
TGCGCCAGCAGCGGAATTCAGTACAATGAGCAGTTCTTC
CASSGIQYNEQFF
>TRBV18|NA|NA|TRBJ2-1
TGTGCCAGCACCACCGAGATTAGCCTCGGCAATGAGCAGTTCTTC
CASTTEISLGNEQFF
>TRBV28|few|NA|TRBJ2-3
TGTGCCAGCAGTCCCGGGGCGGGCCCCTCAGATACGCAGTATTTT
CASSPGAGPSDTQYF
>TRBV30|many|TRBD2|TRBJ2-7
TGTGCCTGGAGCCCAGCGCGGACTAGCGGTGTTTCGGGCCGCTACGAGCAGTACTTC
CAWSPARTSGVSGRYEQYF
>TRBV3-1|few|TRBD1|TRBJ1-4
TGTGCCAGCAGAGTCGGACAGGGTGAAAAACTGTTTTTT
CASRVGQGEKLFF
>TRBV28|many|TRBD2|TRBJ2-7
TGTGCCAGCAGTTTATCCCCCACCCACGGGACTAGCTACGAGCAGTACTTC
CASSLSPTHGTSYEQYF
>TRBV9|many|NA|TRBJ2-5
TGTGCCAGCAGCGTAGCCCCGATCTCCTCGGAGACCCAGTACTTC
CASSVAPISSETQYF
>TRBV10-2|many|TRBD1|TRBJ1-5
TGCGCCAGCAGTCCGGACAGGGAATTTCAGCCCCAGCATTTT
CASSPDREFQPQHF
>TRBV20-1|many|NA|TRBJ1-5
TGCAGTGCTAGCCGTCCAATGGAGATTGCCCAGCATTTT
CSASRPMEIAQHF
>TRBV27|NA|NA|TRBJ1-5
TGTGCCAGCAGTTTATTAAGGGATCAGCCCCAGCATTTT
CASSLLRDQPQHF
>TRBV20-1|many|TRBD2|TRBJ2-7
TGCAGTGCTAGAGATCGTCGGACTAGCGCACAGTACGAGCAGTACTTC
CSARDRRTSAQYEQYF
>TRBV3-1|many|NA|TRBJ2-3
TGTGCCAGCAGCCGAGGGTTAATTGGAACGGATACGCAGTATTTT
CASSRGLIGTDTQYF
>TRBV4-1|NA|NA|TRBJ2-1
TGCGCCAGCAGCTACGAACGCCAGGCTTATGAGCAGTTCTTC
CASSYERQAYEQFF
>TRBV24-1|NA|NA|TRBJ2-2
TGTGCCACCAGTGATTCGCCGTACAGGGAGCTGTTTTTT
CATSDSPYRELFF
>TRBV29-1|many|NA|TRBJ2-5
TGCAGCGTGCAGCTAGGCCGACAAGAGACCCAGTACTTC
CSVQLGRQETQYF
>TRBV10-1|NA|TRBD2|TRBJ2-1
TGCGCCAGCAATATACTAGCGGTCACTCCCCCCCATGAGCAGTTCTTC
CASNILAVTPPHEQFF
>TRBV18|many|NA|TRBJ2-3
TGTGCCAGCTCACCACCGAGGGGTGGCACAGATACGCAGTATTTT
CASSPPRGGTDTQYF
>TRBV18|NA|NA|TRBJ2-3
TGTGCCAGCTCACCCGAGAGGGGGCAGTATTTT
CASSPERGQYF
>TRBV15|NA|TRBD1|TRBJ1-2
TGTGCCACCAGCAGAGTAGGTCGACAGGGGGCGGATGGCTACACCTTC
CATSRVGRQGADGYTF
>TRBV6-1|NA|TRBD1|TRBJ2-5
TGTGCCAGCAACGTACAGGGGGCCCCTTGGGAGACCCAGTACTTC
CASNVQGAPWETQYF
>TRBV6-1|NA|NA|TRBJ2-1
TGTGCCAGCAGTCTCGGGACGGAGTACAATGAGCAGTTCTTC
CASSLGTEYNEQFF
>TRBV7-9|few|NA|TRBJ2-2
TGTGCCAGCAGCTTAACTTTAGGCCTTAACACCGGGGAGCTGTTTTTT
CASSLTLGLNTGELFF